These 21 T cell receptor beta chains were all obtained from the same sample, sequenced in a study of cytomegalovirus exposure and HLA in healthy donors (TCRdb year 2017). The library was prepared using the immunoSEQ multiplex PCR assay. For the multiplex PCR, a mixture combining 60 forward primers for TCR Vbeta segments and 13 reverse primers for TCR Jbeta segments was used. The table comes from immuneACCESS by way of TCRdb, which keeps in-frame sequences with V and J called. Part of the clones is missing from these tables; in studies checked, under half for an unresolved V gene and the rest for unknown reasons. The sample records fewer than 100,000 clones, roughly 80% of which are singletons. The ten largest make up roughly 3.2% of the sample. Sequenced: PBMCs. Source of these receptors: a man aged 35 to 55 in good health and CMV-seronegative.

The gene calls are TRBV6-6 and TRBJ2-1; D may be TRBD2 (5 bases). The CDR3 sequence is 14 residues long. CDR1 and CDR2 from the germline V gene are MNHNY and SVGAGI (reference sequence). Trimming took 7 bases from V and 10 from J, leaving 20 bases between them. CDR3 coding DNA: TGTGCCAGCAACCCGCGGGCTCAGCCAATGGAGCAGTTCTTC. This encodes CASNPRAQPMEQFF.

A single count supports this clone. V and J are TRBV10-2 and TRBJ1-2; D remains unclear. The CDR3 consists of 14 residues. CDR1 is WSHSY and CDR2 is SAAADI in the germline V gene. Trimming took 4 bases from V and 5 from J, leaving 14 bases between them. The CDR3 is CASSGVRPDYGYTF. CDR3 bases: TGCGCCAGCAGTGGGGTCAGGCCGGATTATGGCTACACCTTC.

The chain joins TRBV5-4 to TRBJ2-2, with 9 bases lining up with TRBD1. The CDR3 loop spans 15 amino acids. The germline V gene has CDR1 SGHNT and CDR2 YYREEE (reference sequence). V was clipped by 6 bases and J by 5 bases; unmatched bases: 8. In DNA, the CDR3 is TGTGCCAGCACCGTTGACAGGGGGAAGACCGGGGAGCTGTTTTTT. Translating gives CASTVDRGKTGELFF.

V and J are TRBV10-2 and TRBJ2-1; 8 bases are a match to TRBD2. In germline, CDR1 is WSHSY, CDR2 SAAADI. The CDR3 extends over 14 amino acids. Unmatched junction bases numbered 8, after V lost 4 bases and J lost 9 bases. CDR3 region: CASSVEGLAVEQFF. The CDR3 DNA reads as TGCGCCAGCAGTGTCGAAGGACTAGCCGTTGAGCAGTTCTTC.

This sequence joins TRBV28 and TRBJ2-3; 8 nucleotides match TRBD2. Germline V gene sequence: CDR1 MDHEN, CDR2 SYDVKM. V shed 11 bases and J 5 bases; nucleotides not matched to a gene: 9. The CDR3 covers 13 residues. The CDR3 spells CAVSSGSVDTQYF. In DNA, the CDR3 is TGTGCCGTATCTAGCGGGTCGGTAGATACGCAGTATTTT.

The chain employs TRBV21-1 and TRBJ1-1; the table names TRBD1, a call not compared with the DNA. TRBV21-1 is classified as a pseudogene. The CDR3 loop spans 15 amino acids. CDR3 DNA sequence: TGTGCCAGCAGCCCTTTCGACCTGGGGGCCTCTGAAGCTTTCTTT. Its protein is CASSPFDLGASEAFF.

CDR3 in amino acids: CASSLGGQGGNEQFF. The CDR3 DNA follows: TGCGCCAGCAGCTTGGGGGGGCAGGGCGGTAATGAGCAGTTCTTC. V and J are TRBV5-1 and TRBJ2-1, with D possibly being TRBD1 (6 bases). The CDR3 is 15 amino acids. V was pared by 0 bases and J by 7 bases, with 14 bases between. Germline V gives CDR1 SGHRS, CDR2 YFSETQ.

The V gene is TRBV5-6, the J gene TRBJ2-5, with D tentatively TRBD2 (6 bases). Germline values: CDR1 SGHDT, CDR2 YYEEEE. Between the trimmed V and J ends, which lost 0 bases and 4 bases, there was a span of 16 bases. This CDR3 is 16 amino acids long. As DNA, the CDR3 is TGTGCCAGCAGCTTGGGGGCCGGGACTGGAGTAGAGACCCAGTACTTC. As protein: CASSLGAGTGVETQYF. The variable domain in full, completed from reference TRBV5-6 and TRBJ2-5, reads DAGVTQSPTHLIKTRGQQVTLRCSPKSGHDTVSWYQQALGQGPQFIFQYYEEEERQRGNFPDRFSGHQFPNYSSELNVNALLLGDSALYLCASSLGAGTGVETQYFGPGTRLLVL.

The chain couples TRBV28 to TRBJ1-6; 8 nucleotides line up with TRBD1. The ends lost 5 bases at V and 6 bases at J; junction bases unmatched: 3. Germline V CDR1 and CDR2: MDHEN, SYDVKM. The CDR3 covers 14 residues. CDR3 bases: TGTGCCAGCAGTCCGGGACAGGCTAATTCACCCCTCCACTTT. Its protein product is CASSPGQANSPLHF.

V usage is TRBV6-6 and J usage is TRBJ1-3; TRBD1 agrees at 9 bases. Germline loops: CDR1 MNHNY, CDR2 SVGAGI (reference sequence). Trimming removed 1 base from V and 3 bases from J; junction bases left unmatched: 1. CDR3 size: 15 residues. CDR3 coding DNA: TGTGCCAGCAGTTACTTGGGACAGGGTGGAAACACCATATATTTT. This translates into CASSYLGQGGNTIYF.

The J gene is TRBJ2-5, the V gene TRBV4-1, with 9 bases that match TRBD2. This CDR3 is 17 amino acids long. From germline, CDR1 is MGHRA and CDR2 YSYEKL. V was pared by 0 bases and J by 5 bases, with 10 bases of the junction left unmatched. The CDR3 DNA reads TGCGCCAGCAGCCAAGAGGTCGCACTAGCGGGTGCGGAGACCCAGTACTTC. Protein sequence: CASSQEVALAGAETQYF.

V gene TRBV19 combines with J gene TRBJ2-7, with a weak D call TRBD1 (6 bases). From germline, CDR1 is LNHDA and CDR2 SQIVND (reference sequence). CDR3 size: 16 residues. Trimming removed 4 bases from V and 5 bases from J, with 21 bases in between. CDR3 sequence: CASSKGIPGVNDEQYF. The CDR3 nucleotides are TGTGCCAGTAGTAAGGGGATCCCAGGGGTAAACGACGAGCAGTACTTC.

With regard to this clone: A junction end diverges from the germline sequence, so it may reflect a read error. The chain links TRBV30 to TRBJ1-3; D may be TRBD1 (6 bases). This CDR3 region has 13 residues. Germline values: CDR1 GTSNPN, CDR2 SVGIG (reference sequence). CDR3 in amino acids: CAWSGGPGNAIYF. CDR3 sequence (DNA): TGTGCCTGGAGTGGGGGGCCTGGAAACGCCATATATTTT.

V gene TRBV28 combines with J gene TRBJ1-1; TRBD1 matches at 7 bases. From germline, CDR1 is MDHEN and CDR2 SYDVKM. The CDR3 contains 16 residues. Germline trimming cut 3 bases from V and 5 bases from J; bases unmatched to any gene: 12. The CDR3 DNA reads as TGTGCCAGCAGTTTGCCCCAGGGGGGATGGGGGACTGAAGCTTTCTTT. Its translation: CASSLPQGGWGTEAFF.

The chain is built from TRBV7-8 and TRBJ1-6; TRBD1 aligns across 8 bases. This CDR3 is 15 amino acids long. The junction had 3 bases not matched to a gene; V was cut back by 3 bases and J by 5 bases. Germline values: CDR1 SGHVS, CDR2 FQNEAQ. CDR3 residues: CASSLEGQDNSPLHF. The CDR3 coding sequence is TGTGCCAGCAGCTTGGAGGGACAGGATAATTCACCCCTCCACTTT.

The V call is TRBV4-2, the J call TRBJ1-2; a possible D gene is TRBD1 (5 bases). There are 15 residues in the CDR3. Between the trimmed V and J ends, which lost 2 bases and 8 bases, there was a span of 18 bases. Germline values: CDR1 LGHNA, CDR2 YNFKEQ. The CDR3 DNA is TGTGCCAGCAGCCAAACCGTCCAGGGTGGCGGAGGCTACACCTTC. It specifies CASSQTVQGGGGYTF.

This sequence joins TRBV7-3 and TRBJ2-1; maybe TRBD2 (6 bases). The length of the CDR3 is 16 residues. V was trimmed by 4 bases and J by 0 bases, leaving 13 bases between them. Germline V gives CDR1 SGHTA, CDR2 FQGTGA. Written as DNA, the CDR3 is TGTGCCAGCAGCTCCTTTAGCGGCACCTCCTACAATGAGCAGTTCTTC. Translated, it gives CASSSFSGTSYNEQFF.

This clone was detected once. The rearrangement uses TRBV11-3 and TRBJ1-5; D gene uncertain. The V gene lost 2 bases and the J gene lost 0 bases, with 8 bases spanning the gap. This CDR3 has 15 amino acids. CDR1 SGHNT and CDR2 YENEEA come from the germline V gene. Here the CDR3 reads CASSLQVHSNQPQHF. The CDR3 DNA reads TGTGCCAGCAGCTTACAGGTCCATAGCAATCAGCCCCAGCATTTT.

This sequence joins TRBV30 and TRBJ1-1, with D tentatively TRBD1 (5 bases). Per the germline V gene, CDR1 is GTSNPN and CDR2 is SVGIG (reference sequence). The CDR3 is made up of 12 amino acids. V was pared by 7 bases and J by 8 bases, with 17 bases between. In DNA, the CDR3 is TGTGCCTCCGGGACTGGGAACAGGGAAGCTTTCTTT. It translates to CASGTGNREAFF. The full variable domain, completed using reference TRBV30 and TRBJ1-1, is SQTIHQWPATLVQPVGSPLSLECTVEGTSNPNLYWYRQAAGRGLQLLFYSVGIGQISSEVPQNLSASRPQDRQFILSSKKLLLSDSGFYLCASGTGNREAFFGQGTRLTVV.

The chain combines TRBV5-1 with TRBJ1-6; 7 bases line up with TRBD1. V trimming: 0 bases; J trimming: 7 bases; junction bases outside the gene matches: 10. CDR3 length: 17 amino acids. Germline lookup yields CDR1 SGHRS and CDR2 YFSETQ. CDR3 in amino acids: CASSLDRGTVGNSPLHF. The CDR3 DNA is TGCGCCAGCAGCTTGGATCGGGGGACAGTAGGGAATTCACCCCTCCACTTT.

The chain combines TRBV5-8 with TRBJ2-1; 15 bases map to TRBD2. CDR3 size: 17 residues. Germline trimming cut 0 bases from V and 5 bases from J; bases unmatched to any gene: 3. Germline lookup yields CDR1 SGHTS and CDR2 YDEGEE. The CDR3 nucleotides read TGTGCCAGCAGCTTGGTCGGGACTAGCGGGGGGAACAATGAGCAGTTCTTC. Translating gives CASSLVGTSGGNNEQFF.